A selection of T cell receptor beta chains follows, all from one sample in a study of OX40 agonist ivuxolimab in advanced cancers. Profiling relied on immunoSEQ multiplex PCR, and the TCRdb table lists in-frame clones only, not all of them. Here the sample spans about 62,000 clones, 80% to 95% being singletons. Sample: CD4+ or CD8+ T cells sorted from blood, taken in a trial of the OX40 agonist ivuxolimab. These receptors originate from an adult with an advanced solid tumor such as melanoma, head and neck, liver or kidney cancer. CDR3s leave out the opening cysteine and the closing phenylalanine or tryptophan.

v_call	j_call	cdr3_aa
TRBV2	TRBJ2-1	ASSHPGPRRHEQF
TRBV7-7	TRBJ1-3	ASSEGEYGNTIY
TRBV4-1	TRBJ1-2	ASSQISGLNYGYT
TRBV6-5	TRBJ2-7	ASSPGDGYEQY
TRBV27	TRBJ2-6	ASSVGGLATSSGANVLT
TRBV6-5	TRBJ2-7	ASSALINYEQY
TRBV19	TRBJ2-2	ASKSGTSGANTGELF
TRBV19	TRBJ1-2	ASSRQGSGYT
TRBV5-1	TRBJ2-7	ASSFAGGPGEQY
TRBV11-3	TRBJ1-1	ASSLGQFTEAF
TRBV27	TRBJ2-7	ASSVTSGSVEQY
TRBV7-3	TRBJ2-5	ASSERAGVWETQY
TRBV15	TRBJ2-1	ATSRDSGDNEQF
TRBV30	TRBJ2-7	AWSERTGYYEQY
TRBV6-5	TRBJ2-1	ASSYSQGAGEQF
TRBV4-1	TRBJ2-7	ASSPGAAGDEQY
TRBV27	TRBJ2-3	ASGWGGTDTQY
TRBV19	TRBJ2-3	ASSESGGLADTQY
TRBV6-6	TRBJ2-3	ASSYVTDTQY
TRBV6-5	TRBJ2-5	ASSPNTGLETQY
TRBV11-2	TRBJ2-7	ASSLGKYEQY
TRBV7-9	TRBJ1-1	ASSPKRSMDRADEAF
TRBV5-6	TRBJ2-4	ASSHGTTLAKNIQY
TRBV7-2	TRBJ2-7	ASSFWQDYEQY
TRBV5-1	TRBJ1-1	ASSLELRLDTEAF
TRBV27	TRBJ2-1	ASSLGGTGEQF
TRBV7-8	TRBJ2-1	ASSSLAVLSYNEQF
TRBV6-6	TRBJ2-7	ASRGRGRDEQY
TRBV7-9	TRBJ2-1	ASSLLGFYEQF
TRBV15	TRBJ1-4	ATSREEFNEKLF
TRBV7-2	TRBJ1-5	ASSRGVAQPQH
TRBV7-6	TRBJ1-2	ASSLDSRAGGYGYT